What follows describes a single T cell receptor beta chain. Antigen specificity is unknown. The data are from a study of shared clonotypes between healthy human individuals. Study conclusions and caveats: Compared with clonotypes that all four donors shared, non-shared clonotypes had lower generation probabilities. Sampling covered nothing but blood. Tissue TCR repertoires likely differ from those found in blood.

The CDR3 runs to 13 residues. V was cut by 9 bases and J by 3 bases, with 12 bases left in between. The germline V gene encodes CDR1 SGHNT and CDR2 YENEEA. TCRdb's copy holds only in-frame clones and misses some; the assay was immunoSEQ multiplex PCR. The profile covers approximately 640,000 clones, with roughly 87% appearing a single time and 34% taken by the ten largest. Material: memory CD8+ T cells from PBMCs. Sample subset: CD45RO+ cells pooled with CCR7-negative TemRA cells. The source is a man younger than 30 in good health. Some clones in this sample may be carry-over from other donors' samples. The rearrangement links TRBV11-3 to TRBJ2-1, with a possible D match to TRBD1 (5 bases). The CDR3 sequence: CASDSRSYNEQFF. The CDR3 DNA follows: TGTGCCAGTGACAGTCGCAGCTACAATGAGCAGTTCTTC.